These 13 T cell receptor beta chains were sequenced from one sample in a study of a mutant IDH1 vaccine in newly diagnosed glioma. Some clones are missing from TCRdb's copy, which holds only in-frame ones; the method was immunoSEQ multiplex PCR. The table lists under 65,000 clones, 70% to 80% of them singletons. Documented time point: baseline, week 1 (first vaccination visit). Treatment in this sample: pre-vaccination baseline after standard-of-care therapy. The source material was PBMCs, sampled from a glioma patient treated with radiotherapy, temozolomide or both. The origin of the receptors is a woman aged 35 to 49 with glioma.

This chain joins TRBV9 and TRBJ1-4; D is ambiguous. This CDR3 has 15 amino acids. The V end was cut by 3 bases, the J end by 2 bases, with 11 bases between. CDR1 SGDLS and CDR2 YYNGEE come from the germline V gene. The CDR3 loop reads CASSAPERTNEKLFF. The CDR3 nucleotides are TGTGCCAGCAGCGCCCCGGAGCGGACTAATGAAAAACTGTTTTTT.

The chain links TRBV7-6 to TRBJ1-2, with D uncertain. Per germline, CDR1 SGHVS and CDR2 FNYEAQ. The CDR3 runs to 13 residues. V lost 1 base and J 8 bases, leaving 11 bases between the germline ends. The CDR3 bases are TGTGCCAGCAGCTTAGACTCTCAAACCGGCTACACCTTC. Its protein is CASSLDSQTGYTF.

The rearrangement joins TRBV10-1 to TRBJ2-2, with D perhaps TRBD1 or TRBD2 (5 bases each). Germline-derived CDR1 and CDR2 are WNHNN and SYGVQD (reference sequence). The ends were cut back, 6 bases at V and 0 bases at J, with 11 bases in the middle. This CDR3 has 15 amino acids. The CDR3, as DNA: TGCGCCAGCAGGCCGGGACGTGCGAACACCGGGGAGCTGTTTTTT. This codes for CASRPGRANTGELFF.

CDR3 nucleotides: TGTGCCAGCAGCCCGAGGGGGCGGGGGGACACCGGGGAGCTGTTTTTT. Its translation: CASSPRGRGDTGELFF. The chain is built from TRBV7-9 and TRBJ2-2; perhaps TRBD2 as D (8 bases). This CDR3 contains 16 residues. CDR1 is SEHNR and CDR2 is FQNEAQ in the germline V gene (reference sequence). Trimming stripped 5 bases from V and 3 bases from J, with 16 bases between. Complete variable domain (other parts from reference TRBV7-9 and TRBJ2-2): DTGVSQNPRHKITKRGQNVTFRCDPISEHNRLYWYRQTLGQGPEFLTYFQNEAQLEKSRLLSDRFSAERPKGSFSTLEIQRTEQGDSAMYLCASSPRGRGDTGELFFGEGSRLTVL.

The V call is TRBV15, the J call TRBJ1-3; 9 bases agree with TRBD1. The CDR3 sequence is 16 residues long. With 1 base clipped from V and 4 bases from J, the junction kept 5 bases outside the gene matches. Germline CDR1 LNHNV, CDR2 YYDKDF (reference sequence). The CDR3 bases are TGTGCCACCAGCAGAGCTCGGACAGGGGCAGGAAACACCATATATTTT. Encoded protein: CATSRARTGAGNTIYF. The full variable domain, its missing parts supplied by reference TRBV15 and TRBJ1-3, is DAMVIQNPRYQVTQFGKPVTLSCSQTLNHNVMYWYQQKSSQAPKLLFHYYDKDFNNEADTPDNFQSRRPNTSFCFLDIRSPGLGDTAMYLCATSRARTGAGNTIYFGEGSWLTVV.

The count of this clone is one. The V and J genes are TRBV11-3 and TRBJ1-2; 8 positions match TRBD1. Germline CDR1 SGHNT, CDR2 YENEEA. V shed 5 bases and J 3 bases; nucleotides not matched to a gene: 14. CDR3 size: 17 residues. The CDR3, as DNA: TGTGCCAGCAGCCCCTCCCTATGGTGGGGACAGGACTATGGCTACACCTTC. It yields the protein CASSPSLWWGQDYGYTF.

The CDR3: CASKVGPGLVPNEKLFF. The DNA of the CDR3 is TGTGCCAGCAAAGTAGGCCCCGGGCTAGTGCCTAATGAAAAACTGTTTTTT. The rearrangement joins TRBV7-8 to TRBJ1-4, with D hard to call. The V gene's germline CDR1 is SGHVS and CDR2 FQNEAQ. The CDR3 consists of 17 residues. V lost 7 bases and J 3 bases, leaving 21 bases between the germline ends.

This sequence joins TRBV19 and TRBJ2-7, with D uncertain. The CDR3 extends over 15 amino acids. Germline CDR1 is LNHDA and CDR2 is SQIVND (reference sequence). The germline V and J ends were trimmed by 5 bases and 0 bases, with 14 bases remaining between them. The CDR3 here is CASSAPAKGSYEQYF. The CDR3 bases are TGTGCCAGTAGTGCTCCGGCGAAGGGCTCCTACGAGCAGTACTTC.

The genes are TRBV9 and TRBJ1-2; no firm D call. V was pared by 3 bases and J by 8 bases, with 14 bases between. This CDR3 spans 13 amino acids. From germline, CDR1 is SGDLS and CDR2 YYNGEE. For the CDR3, the DNA is TGTGCCAGCAGCGCGACTGGCGCGGTGGGCTACACCTTC. Protein: CASSATGAVGYTF.

The J gene is TRBJ1-2, the V gene TRBV30; no clear D gene. The V gene's germline CDR1 is GTSNPN and CDR2 SVGIG (reference sequence). This CDR3 has 13 amino acids. Trimming cost V 0 bases and J 1 base, with 6 bases left between them. CDR3 DNA: TGTGCCTGGAGTGTAAACTATAACTATGGCTACACCTTC. The encoded protein is CAWSVNYNYGYTF.

The rearrangement uses TRBV25-1 and TRBJ1-4, with TRBD1 matching 9 bases. The germline V gene has CDR1 MGHDK and CDR2 SYGVNS. The V gene end was trimmed by 3 bases and the J gene end by 10 bases; junction bases not matched to a gene: 6. The CDR3 has 14 residues. The CDR3 DNA is TGTGCCAGCAGTGACGGACAGGGGTACGGAAAACTGTTTTTT. It is translated as CASSDGQGYGKLFF.

This clone was counted a few times. The J gene is TRBJ1-1, the V gene TRBV9, with D unresolved. Germline V gene data show CDR1 as SGDLS and CDR2 as YYNGEE. Trimming took off 2 bases at V and 0 bases at J, with 11 bases between the two ends. The CDR3 is 15 residues long. CDR3 sequence (DNA): TGTGCCAGCAGCGTCCTGGACCTCATGAACACTGAAGCTTTCTTT. Translating it yields CASSVLDLMNTEAFF.

The J gene is TRBJ1-4, the V gene TRBV2, with TRBD1 as a possible D gene (5 bases). With 2 bases removed from V and 13 bases from J, the gap between germline ends came to 11 bases. Germline V gene sequence: CDR1 SNHLY, CDR2 FYNNEI. This CDR3 has 12 residues. CDR3 protein: CASSEPGLGLFF. The CDR3 DNA sequence: TGTGCCAGCAGTGAACCGGGACTGGGACTGTTTTTT.